This T cell receptor beta chain was sequenced in a study of identical twins. Germline V gene lookup returns CDR1 KGHSH and CDR2 LQKENI. Trimming removed 6 bases at V and 5 bases at J, with 19 bases between. The CDR3 is made up of 15 amino acids. A universal primer site was incorporated via template switching, and the cDNA contained unique molecular identifiers. MiXCR, run by TCRdb on the 5' RACE reads, gives a single entry per CDR3 protein. The sample includes around 480,000 distinct CDR3 sequences, over 11% of them seen just once. The same data also went into a second study, on yellow fever vaccine responses in identical twins.

The source of this sequence is a woman younger than 35 in good health. The chain employs TRBV18 and TRBJ2-5; either TRBD1 or TRBD2 may fit D (7 bases each). The sample taken for sequencing was CD4+ T cells sorted from blood. The CDR3 coding sequence is TGTGCCAGCTCGCCTCACAGGGGAGGGGCGGAGACCCAGTACTTC. It translates to CASSPHRGGAETQYF.